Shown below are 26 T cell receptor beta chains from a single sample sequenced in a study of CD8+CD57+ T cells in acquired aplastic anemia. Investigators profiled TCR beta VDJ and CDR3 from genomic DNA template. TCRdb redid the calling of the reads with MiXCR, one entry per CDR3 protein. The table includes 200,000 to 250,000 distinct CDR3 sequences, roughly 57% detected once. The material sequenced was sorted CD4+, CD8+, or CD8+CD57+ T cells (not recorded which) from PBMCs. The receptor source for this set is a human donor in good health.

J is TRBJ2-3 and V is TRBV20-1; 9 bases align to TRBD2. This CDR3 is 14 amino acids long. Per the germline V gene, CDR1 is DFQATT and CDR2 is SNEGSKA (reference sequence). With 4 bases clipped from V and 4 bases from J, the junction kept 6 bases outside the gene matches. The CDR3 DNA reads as TGCAGTGCTATCCTAGCGGGAAAACCAGATACGCAGTATTTT. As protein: CSAILAGKPDTQYF.

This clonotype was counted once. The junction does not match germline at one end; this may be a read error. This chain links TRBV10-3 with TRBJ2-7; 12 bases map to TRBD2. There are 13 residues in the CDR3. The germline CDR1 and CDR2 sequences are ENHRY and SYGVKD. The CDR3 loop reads CAISGTSGERRSF. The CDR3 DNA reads TGTGCCATCAGTGGGACTAGCGGGGAACGACGATCCTTC.

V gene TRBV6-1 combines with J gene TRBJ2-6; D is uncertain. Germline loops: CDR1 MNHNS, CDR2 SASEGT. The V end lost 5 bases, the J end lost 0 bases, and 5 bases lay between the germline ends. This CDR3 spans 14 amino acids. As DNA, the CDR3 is TGTGCCAGCAGTAACATCTCTGGGGCCAACGTCCTGACTTTC. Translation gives CASSNISGANVLTF.

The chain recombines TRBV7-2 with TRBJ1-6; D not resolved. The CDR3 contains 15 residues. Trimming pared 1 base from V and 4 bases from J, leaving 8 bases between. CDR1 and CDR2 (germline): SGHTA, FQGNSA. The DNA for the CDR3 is TGTGCCAGCAGCTTAGGAGGGAGGTATAATTCACCCCTCCACTTT. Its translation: CASSLGGRYNSPLHF.

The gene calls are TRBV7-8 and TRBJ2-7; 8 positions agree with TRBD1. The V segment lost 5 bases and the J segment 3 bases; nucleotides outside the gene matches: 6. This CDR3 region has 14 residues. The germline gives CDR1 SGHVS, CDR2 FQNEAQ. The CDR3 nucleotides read TGTGCCAGCAGCCCGACAGGGGTATACTACGAGCAGTACTTC. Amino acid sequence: CASSPTGVYYEQYF.

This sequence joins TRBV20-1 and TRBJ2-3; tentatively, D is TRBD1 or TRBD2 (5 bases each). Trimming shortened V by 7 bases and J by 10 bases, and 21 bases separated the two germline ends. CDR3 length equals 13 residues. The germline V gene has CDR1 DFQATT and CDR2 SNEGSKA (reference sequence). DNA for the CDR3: TGCAGTGGAACGCAGGGAGACCAAGGGGCGCAGTATTTT. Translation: CSGTQGDQGAQYF.

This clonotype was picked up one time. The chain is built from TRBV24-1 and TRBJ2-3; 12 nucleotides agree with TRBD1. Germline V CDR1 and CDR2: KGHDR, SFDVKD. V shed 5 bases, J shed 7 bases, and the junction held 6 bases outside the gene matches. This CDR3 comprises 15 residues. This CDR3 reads CATSGGTGGMNTQYF. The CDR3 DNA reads TGTGCCACCAGTGGAGGGACAGGGGGCATGAATACGCAGTATTTT.

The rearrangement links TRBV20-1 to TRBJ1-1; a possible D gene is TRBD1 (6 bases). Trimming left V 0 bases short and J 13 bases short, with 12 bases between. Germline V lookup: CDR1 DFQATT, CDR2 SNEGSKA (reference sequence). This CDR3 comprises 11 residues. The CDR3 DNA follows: TGCAGTGCTAGAGAGGACAGAGAGGGTTTCTTT. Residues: CSAREDREGFF.

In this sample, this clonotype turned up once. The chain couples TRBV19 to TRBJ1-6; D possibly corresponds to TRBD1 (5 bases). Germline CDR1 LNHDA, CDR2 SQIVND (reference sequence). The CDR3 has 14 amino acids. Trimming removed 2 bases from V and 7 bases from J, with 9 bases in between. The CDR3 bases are TGTGCCAGTAGTATACAGGGATACAATTCACCCCTCCACTTT. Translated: CASSIQGYNSPLHF.

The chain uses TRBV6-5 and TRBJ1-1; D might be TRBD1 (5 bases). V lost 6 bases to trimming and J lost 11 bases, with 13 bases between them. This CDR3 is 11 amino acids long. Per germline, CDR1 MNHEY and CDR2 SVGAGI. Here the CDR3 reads CASRIGAAAFF. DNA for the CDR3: TGTGCCAGCAGGATCGGGGCGGCGGCTTTCTTT.

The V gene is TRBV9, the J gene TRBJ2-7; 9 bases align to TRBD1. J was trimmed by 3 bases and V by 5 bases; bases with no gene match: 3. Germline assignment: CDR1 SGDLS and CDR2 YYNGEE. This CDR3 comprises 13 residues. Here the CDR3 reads CASSGQGRYEQYF. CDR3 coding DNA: TGTGCCAGCAGTGGACAGGGGCGCTACGAGCAGTACTTC.

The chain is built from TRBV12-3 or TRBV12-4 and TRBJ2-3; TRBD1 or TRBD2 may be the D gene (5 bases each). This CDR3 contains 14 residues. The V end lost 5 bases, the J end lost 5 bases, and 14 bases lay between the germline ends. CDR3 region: CASSPWGPEDTQYF. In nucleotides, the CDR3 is TGTGCCAGCAGTCCCTGGGGACCTGAAGATACGCAGTATTTT.

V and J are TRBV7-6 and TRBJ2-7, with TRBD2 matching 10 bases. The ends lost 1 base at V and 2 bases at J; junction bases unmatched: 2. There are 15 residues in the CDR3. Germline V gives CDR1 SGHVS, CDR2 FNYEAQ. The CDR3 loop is CASSLDSGRAYEQYF. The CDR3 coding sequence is TGTGCCAGCAGCTTAGACAGCGGGAGGGCCTACGAGCAGTACTTC.

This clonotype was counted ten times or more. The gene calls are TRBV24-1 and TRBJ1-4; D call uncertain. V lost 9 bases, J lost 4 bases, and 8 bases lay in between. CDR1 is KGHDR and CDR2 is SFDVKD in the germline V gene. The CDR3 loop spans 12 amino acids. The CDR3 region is CATGSYNEKLFF. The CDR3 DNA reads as TGTGCCACCGGGTCCTATAATGAAAAACTGTTTTTT.

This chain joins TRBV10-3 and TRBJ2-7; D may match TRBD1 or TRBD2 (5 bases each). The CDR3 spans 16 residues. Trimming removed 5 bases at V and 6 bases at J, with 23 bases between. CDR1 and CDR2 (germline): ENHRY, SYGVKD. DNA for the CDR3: TGTGCCATCAGTCCGACTGGGACGGCGGCCGCGTTCGAGCAGTACTTC. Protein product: CAISPTGTAAAFEQYF.

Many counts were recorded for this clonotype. CDR3 sequence (DNA): TGTGCCGTCGGGGGGGGCGGAGGCAATGAGCAGTTCTTC. The encoded protein is CAVGGGGGNEQFF. V and J are TRBV24-1 and TRBJ2-1; TRBD2 agrees at 8 bases. This CDR3 is 13 amino acids long. Germline lookup yields CDR1 KGHDR and CDR2 SFDVKD. Trimming cost V 12 bases and J 6 bases; bases outside gene matches: 9.

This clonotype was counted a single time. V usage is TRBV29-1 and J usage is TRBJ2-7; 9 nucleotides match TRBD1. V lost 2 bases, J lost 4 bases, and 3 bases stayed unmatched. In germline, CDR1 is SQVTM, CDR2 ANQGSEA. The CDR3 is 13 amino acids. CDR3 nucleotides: TGCAGCGTTGAATTGGGACAGGGTTACGAGCAGTACTTC. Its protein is CSVELGQGYEQYF.

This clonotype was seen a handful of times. CDR3 coding DNA: TGTGCCAGCTCACCGGACCGTATTTACCCAAACACTGAAGCTTTCTTT. The encoded protein is CASSPDRIYPNTEAFF. V usage is TRBV7-2 and J usage is TRBJ1-1, with unresolved D. Between the trimmed V and J ends, which lost 8 bases and 2 bases, there was a span of 21 bases. This CDR3 comprises 16 residues. Germline V CDR1 and CDR2: SGHTA, FQGNSA.

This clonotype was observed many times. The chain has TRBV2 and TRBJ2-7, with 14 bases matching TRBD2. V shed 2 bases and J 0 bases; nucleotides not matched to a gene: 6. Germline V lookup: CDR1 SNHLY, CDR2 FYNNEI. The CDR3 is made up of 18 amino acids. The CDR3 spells CASSESWTSGRLSYEQYF. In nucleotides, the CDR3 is TGTGCCAGCAGTGAATCTTGGACTAGCGGGAGGCTCTCCTACGAGCAGTACTTC.

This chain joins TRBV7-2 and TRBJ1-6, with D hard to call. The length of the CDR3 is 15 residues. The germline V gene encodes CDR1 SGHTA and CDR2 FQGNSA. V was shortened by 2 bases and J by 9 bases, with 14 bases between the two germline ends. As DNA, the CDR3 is TGTGCCAGCAGCTTAAAGGCCAGCCGAGTTTCACCCCTCCACTTT. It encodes CASSLKASRVSPLHF.

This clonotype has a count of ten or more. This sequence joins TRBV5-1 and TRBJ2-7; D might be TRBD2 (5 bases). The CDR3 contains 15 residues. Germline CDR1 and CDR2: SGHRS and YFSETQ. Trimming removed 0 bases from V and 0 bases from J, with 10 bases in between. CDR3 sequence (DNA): TGCGCCAGCAGCTTGGTGGACGGGATCTCCTACGAGCAGTACTTC. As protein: CASSLVDGISYEQYF.

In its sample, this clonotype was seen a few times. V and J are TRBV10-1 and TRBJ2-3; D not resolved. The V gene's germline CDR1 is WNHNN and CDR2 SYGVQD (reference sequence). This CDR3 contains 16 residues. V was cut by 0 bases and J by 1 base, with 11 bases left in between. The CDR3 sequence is CASSESRHLRTDTQYF. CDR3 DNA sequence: TGCGCCAGCAGTGAGTCGCGACACCTCCGCACAGATACGCAGTATTTT.

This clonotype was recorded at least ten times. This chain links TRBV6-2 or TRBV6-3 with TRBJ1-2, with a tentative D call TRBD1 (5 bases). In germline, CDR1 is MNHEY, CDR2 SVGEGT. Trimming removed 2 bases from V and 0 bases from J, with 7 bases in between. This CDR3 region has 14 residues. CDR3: CASSYGGANYGYTF. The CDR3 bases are TGTGCCAGCAGTTACGGAGGGGCTAACTATGGCTACACCTTC.

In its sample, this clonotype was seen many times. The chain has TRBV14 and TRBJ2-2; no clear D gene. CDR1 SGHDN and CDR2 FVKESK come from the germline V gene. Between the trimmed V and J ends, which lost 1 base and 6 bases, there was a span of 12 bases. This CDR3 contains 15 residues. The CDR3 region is CASSQVVMGSGELFF. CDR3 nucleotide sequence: TGTGCCAGCAGCCAAGTCGTCATGGGGTCCGGGGAGCTGTTTTTT.

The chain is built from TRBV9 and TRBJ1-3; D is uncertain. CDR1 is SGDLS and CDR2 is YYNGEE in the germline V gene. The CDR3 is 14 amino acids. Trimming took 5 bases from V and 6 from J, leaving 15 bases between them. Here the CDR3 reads CASRSGGWENTIYF. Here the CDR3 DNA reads TGTGCCAGCAGATCAGGAGGGTGGGAAAACACCATATATTTT.

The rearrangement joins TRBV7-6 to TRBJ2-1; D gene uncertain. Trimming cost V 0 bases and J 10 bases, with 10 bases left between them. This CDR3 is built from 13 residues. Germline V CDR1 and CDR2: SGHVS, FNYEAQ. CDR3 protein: CASSLADAREQFF. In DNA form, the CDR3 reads TGTGCCAGCAGCTTAGCTGATGCGAGAGAGCAGTTCTTC.